Below, 20 T cell receptor beta chains from the same sample are listed, as sequenced in a study of CD8+ T cells in alopecia areata. Extraction of RNA preceded its reverse transcription into cDNA, which served as the sequencing template. Some clones are missing from TCRdb's copy, which holds only in-frame ones; the method was immunoSEQ multiplex PCR. The repertoire includes around 150,000 clones, about 60% of them detected once, and approximately 4.3% sits in the top ten. The sample consisted of CD4+ T cells sorted from blood. These receptors all come from a human donor in good health.

This chain uses TRBV28 with TRBJ1-2; no reliable D call. V lost 5 bases to trimming and J lost 6 bases, with 4 bases between them. The CDR3 extends over 10 amino acids. Germline V gives CDR1 MDHEN, CDR2 SYDVKM. Here the CDR3 reads CASSLDGYTF. The CDR3, as DNA: TGTGCCAGCAGTCTAGATGGCTACACCTTC.

The chain uses TRBV14 and TRBJ2-3; no reliable D call. V shed 0 bases and J shed 7 bases, with 5 bases lying between them. Per the germline V gene, CDR1 is SGHDN and CDR2 is FVKESK. The CDR3 totals 12 residues. The CDR3 sequence is CASSQERNTQYF. The CDR3 DNA is TGTGCCAGCAGCCAAGAGAGGAATACGCAGTATTTT.

The J gene is TRBJ1-5, the V gene TRBV5-1; D perhaps matches TRBD1 (5 bases). V was trimmed by 0 bases and J by 1 base, leaving 5 bases between them. CDR1 and CDR2 (germline): SGHRS, YFSETQ. This CDR3 region has 14 residues. The CDR3 protein is CASSLGTSNQPQHF. CDR3 sequence (DNA): TGCGCCAGCAGCTTGGGGACAAGCAATCAGCCCCAGCATTTT. Together with reference TRBV5-1 and TRBJ1-5, the CDR3 gives the full variable domain: KAGVTQTPRYLIKTRGQQVTLSCSPISGHRSVSWYQQTPGQGLQFLFEYFSETQRNKGNFPGRFSGRQFSNSRSEMNVSTLELGDSALYLCASSLGTSNQPQHFGDGTRLSIL.

The V call is TRBV4-1, the J call TRBJ2-2; D may be TRBD2 (5 bases). The V gene lost 3 bases and the J gene lost 1 base, with 9 bases spanning the gap. This CDR3 contains 15 residues. Germline lookup yields CDR1 MGHRA and CDR2 YSYEKL. CDR3 coding DNA: TGCGCCAGCAGCCAGTGGACTCAGAACACCGGGGAGCTGTTTTTT. This translates into CASSQWTQNTGELFF.

Turning to this clone: At the DNA level, this CDR3 is encoded by other sequences in the same sample as well. V and J are TRBV5-1 and TRBJ2-7; TRBD1 might be the D (6 bases). The CDR3 loop spans 13 amino acids. Trimming pared 2 bases from V and 5 bases from J, leaving 11 bases between. The germline V gene has CDR1 SGHRS and CDR2 YFSETQ. The CDR3 loop reads CASSLQGSHEQYF. DNA of the CDR3: TGCGCCAGCAGCTTACAGGGTAGCCACGAGCAGTACTTC.

This clone turned up a few times. The chain recombines TRBV18 with TRBJ1-3; D might be TRBD1 (5 bases). Germline CDR1 reads KGHSH; CDR2 reads LQKENI. Trimming took 2 bases from V and 4 from J, leaving 9 bases between them. The CDR3 has 14 amino acids. In nucleotides, the CDR3 is TGTGCCAGCTCACCATCAGGGTCCGGAAACACCATATATTTT. Translation: CASSPSGSGNTIYF.

This clone was counted between two and nine times. This chain connects TRBV7-2 to TRBJ1-4; tentative D call: TRBD1 (6 bases). Trimming took 5 bases from V and 8 from J, leaving 9 bases between them. The germline V gene encodes CDR1 SGHTA and CDR2 FQGNSA. CDR3 length: 12 amino acids. The CDR3 spells CASSAGQEKLFF. The CDR3 nucleotides are TGTGCCAGCAGCGCAGGACAGGAAAAACTGTTTTTT. Together with reference TRBV7-2 and TRBJ1-4, the CDR3 gives the full variable domain: GAGVSQSPSNKVTEKGKDVELRCDPISGHTALYWYRQSLGQGLEFLIYFQGNSAPDKSGLPSDRFSAERTGGSVSTLTIQRTQQEDSAVYLCASSAGQEKLFFGSGTQLSVL.

This rearrangement joins TRBV4-1 to TRBJ2-1, with 12 bases that match TRBD2. Germline assignment: CDR1 MGHRA and CDR2 YSYEKL. The CDR3 consists of 17 residues. The V segment lost 4 bases and the J segment 3 bases; nucleotides outside the gene matches: 7. The CDR3 DNA reads TGCGCCAGCAGCCTTGGACTAGCGGGACAAAACTACAATGAGCAGTTCTTC. It yields the protein CASSLGLAGQNYNEQFF.

This clone occurred a few times. Additional DNA sequences in this sample encode the identical CDR3. This chain uses TRBV5-6 with TRBJ2-7, with D tentatively TRBD2 (6 bases). The CDR3 sequence is 14 residues long. V dropped 1 base and J dropped 1 base, with 9 bases sitting between them. The germline V gene encodes CDR1 SGHDT and CDR2 YYEEEE. CDR3 amino acids: CASSLMGGSYEQYF. The CDR3 DNA is TGTGCCAGCAGCTTGATGGGGGGATCCTACGAGCAGTACTTC.

The genes are TRBV27 and TRBJ2-5, with 8 bases that match TRBD2. The CDR3 is made up of 14 amino acids. J gave up 4 bases and V 5 bases, and 6 bases lay outside the gene matches. Germline V lookup: CDR1 MNHEY, CDR2 SMNVEV (reference sequence). The CDR3 region has the DNA TGTGCCAGCAGTCGCGGGAGGATGGGAGAGACCCAGTACTTC. Its translation: CASSRGRMGETQYF.

This chain connects TRBV29-1 to TRBJ2-3, with TRBD2 matching over 8 bases. Looked up from germline, CDR1 is SQVTM and CDR2 is ANQGSEA. V was pared by 6 bases and J by 2 bases, with 4 bases of the junction left unmatched. The CDR3 is made up of 13 amino acids. The CDR3 DNA follows: TGCAGCGTCACTAGCGGATTCACAGATACGCAGTATTTT. It yields the protein CSVTSGFTDTQYF.

V usage is TRBV30 and J usage is TRBJ1-2; no clear D gene. This CDR3 is built from 15 residues. Trimming shortened V by 2 bases and J by 8 bases, and 21 bases separated the two germline ends. Looked up from germline, CDR1 is GTSNPN and CDR2 is SVGIG (reference sequence). The CDR3 region has the DNA TGTGCCTGGAGTCCCCAAACCGGCTCGACAAACGGCTACACCTTC. Its translation: CAWSPQTGSTNGYTF.

This clone has more than one count but fewer than ten. This chain links TRBV7-9 with TRBJ1-4; no reliable D call. V was cut by 1 base and J by 8 bases, with 11 bases left in between. Looked up from germline, CDR1 is SEHNR and CDR2 is FQNEAQ (reference sequence). The CDR3 loop spans 14 amino acids. The CDR3 DNA sequence: TGTGCCAGCAGCTTAGGCGGATGGAAGGAAAAACTGTTTTTT. Translating it yields CASSLGGWKEKLFF.

The chain links TRBV25-1 to TRBJ1-1; weak D call: TRBD1 (6 bases). CDR1 MGHDK and CDR2 SYGVNS come from the germline V gene. CDR3 size: 14 residues. The V and J ends lost 8 bases and 2 bases respectively, with 15 bases between them. The CDR3, as DNA: TGTGCCAGCCGCCCAGGGGCGACAAACACTGAAGCTTTCTTT. Its protein product is CASRPGATNTEAFF.

This clone was picked up a small number of times. This sequence joins TRBV7-9 and TRBJ2-7; 8 nucleotides agree with TRBD1. In germline, CDR1 is SEHNR, CDR2 FQNEAQ (reference sequence). The junction had 5 bases not matched to a gene; V was cut back by 2 bases and J by 2 bases. The CDR3 loop spans 15 amino acids. CDR3 amino acids: CASSLIGTGTYEQYF. CDR3 DNA sequence: TGTGCCAGCAGCTTAATAGGGACAGGAACCTACGAGCAGTACTTC.

This chain links TRBV9 with TRBJ2-6, with a weak D call TRBD2 (6 bases). CDR3 size: 18 residues. Trimming took off 5 bases at V and 2 bases at J, with 20 bases between the two ends. The germline CDR1 and CDR2 sequences are SGDLS and YYNGEE. CDR3 region: CASRGGLKSSTGANVLTF. The DNA of the CDR3 is TGTGCCAGCAGGGGGGGACTCAAATCCTCCACTGGGGCCAACGTCCTGACTTTC.

The V and J genes are TRBV6-5 and TRBJ2-7; the D call may be TRBD1 or TRBD2 (5 bases each). The CDR3 has 14 amino acids. The germline gives CDR1 MNHEY, CDR2 SVGAGI. V lost 6 bases and J lost 6, with 18 bases in between. DNA of the CDR3: TGTGCCAGCAGGCGGACCTCAGGGCGGGTCGAGCAGTACTTC. Translation gives CASRRTSGRVEQYF.

V usage is TRBV29-1 and J usage is TRBJ1-1; no reliable D call. The ends were cut back, 7 bases at V and 4 bases at J, with 10 bases in the middle. The CDR3 is 11 residues long. Germline CDR1 reads SQVTM; CDR2 reads ANQGSEA. The CDR3 DNA sequence: TGCAGCGCCGCCCGGGGCACTGAAGCTTTCTTT. Amino acids: CSAARGTEAFF. The entire variable domain, with the rest obtained from reference TRBV29-1 and TRBJ1-1, is as follows: SAVISQKPSRDICQRGTSLTIQCQVDSQVTMMFWYRQQPGQSLTLIATANQGSEATYESGFVIDKFPISRPNLTFSTLTVSNMSPEDSSIYLCSAARGTEAFFGQGTRLTVV.

CDR3 loop: CASSAGTASYNEQFF. CDR3 in DNA: TGCGCCAGCAGTGCCGGGACCGCCTCCTACAATGAGCAGTTCTTC. The chain employs TRBV5-1 and TRBJ2-1; D might be TRBD1 or TRBD2, each matching 5 bases. This CDR3 comprises 15 residues. Deletions cut 5 bases from V and 0 bases from J, with 12 bases between. Germline V gene data show CDR1 as SGHRS and CDR2 as YFSETQ.

The J gene is TRBJ1-2, the V gene TRBV23-1; D gene ambiguous. TRBV23-1 is known as an ORF, though its function is uncertain. V was trimmed by 7 bases and J by 9 bases, leaving 12 bases between them. The CDR3 runs 11 residues. The DNA of the CDR3 is TGCGCCAGCACCCCCGGGTCCTGCTACACCTTC. Its protein product is CASTPGSCYTF.